One sample yielded the 23 T cell receptor beta chains listed below, sequenced in a study. Amplification of TRBV12-4/TRBJ1-2 clonotypes used adaptor-ligated barcode primers. TCRdb reprocessed the multiplex PCR reads with MiXCR, giving one entry per CDR3 protein. The sample lists about 2,000 distinct CDR3 sequences, about a fifth seen once, with 27% in the top ten. Cells sorted as Tregs were CD4+, CD25+ and CD127-/low. The material sequenced was Tregs sorted from blood. All receptors derive from a female donor with breast cancer.

The chain couples TRBV12-3 or TRBV12-4 to TRBJ1-2; unclear D gene. The CDR3 is 16 residues long. V lost 5 bases and J 4 bases, leaving 20 bases between the germline ends. The CDR3 DNA follows: TGTGCCAGCAGTCCCCGGATTGGGAGAAAACTCTATGGCTACACCTTC. This translates into CASSPRIGRKLYGYTF.

This clonotype is classed as medium-sized. The chain links TRBV12-3 or TRBV12-4 to TRBJ1-2; D is ambiguous. The CDR3 runs to 12 residues. Trimming cost V 1 base and J 8 bases, with 8 bases left between them. This CDR3 is CASSLVETGYTF. The CDR3 bases are TGTGCCAGCAGTTTAGTAGAAACGGGCTACACCTTC.

Relative to its sample, this clonotype is large (0.1 to 1%). The chain is built from TRBV12-3 or TRBV12-4 and TRBJ1-2; D remains unclear. The V end was cut by 5 bases, the J end by 4 bases, with 14 bases between. The CDR3 is 14 residues long. The CDR3 is CASSLGRRGYGYTF. The CDR3 DNA sequence: TGTGCCAGCAGTCTTGGACGACGGGGCTATGGCTACACCTTC.

By share, this clonotype ranks as medium-sized. The genes are TRBV12-3 or TRBV12-4 and TRBJ1-2, with TRBD1 as a possible D gene (5 bases). The CDR3 extends over 15 amino acids. V shed 3 bases and J shed 3 bases, with 14 bases lying between them. The CDR3 sequence: CASSFSSGPDYGYTF. In DNA, the CDR3 is TGTGCCAGCAGTTTTAGTTCGGGACCGGACTATGGCTACACCTTC.

With regard to this clonotype: The junction shows a germline mismatch at one end, possibly a read error. The chain employs TRBV12-3 or TRBV12-4 and TRBJ1-2; 8 bases line up with TRBD1. The CDR3 consists of 14 residues. The CDR3 nucleotides are TGTGCCTGCAGTCCCAAGACAGGGGCCTGTGGCTACACCTTC. Encoded protein: CACSPKTGACGYTF.

By its share, this clonotype is medium-sized. The genes are TRBV12-3 or TRBV12-4 and TRBJ1-2, with 8 bases fitting TRBD1. With 7 bases clipped from V and 8 bases from J, the junction kept 6 bases outside the gene matches. The CDR3 length is 12 residues. CDR3 in DNA: TGTGCCAGCATCTCGGGGACAGGAGGCTACACCTTC. It is translated as CASISGTGGYTF.

This clonotype ranks as medium-sized. CDR3 bases: TGTGCCAGCAGTTTAATCGGGAGGAGTGGCTACACCTTC. Amino acid sequence: CASSLIGRSGYTF. This chain joins TRBV12-3 or TRBV12-4 and TRBJ1-2, with D uncertain. The ends were cut back, 2 bases at V and 7 bases at J, with 11 bases in the middle. The CDR3 is made up of 13 amino acids.

By proportion, this clonotype is medium-sized. CDR3 region: CASSLTGVRGYTF. The CDR3 nucleotides read TGTGCCAGCAGTCTCACAGGGGTTCGCGGCTACACCTTC. V usage is TRBV12-3 or TRBV12-4 and J usage is TRBJ1-2, with 7 bases matching TRBD1. This CDR3 is built from 13 residues. J was trimmed by 8 bases and V by 5 bases; bases with no gene match: 8.

By sample fraction, this clonotype is medium-sized. Because the CDR3's place on the DNA is in doubt, the DNA is left out and the CDR3 is given as listed by TCRdb. This chain links TRBV12-3 or TRBV12-4 with TRBJ1-2; the D call in the table, TRBD1, was not verified against the DNA. The CDR3 spans 14 residues, counting both ends. CDR3 sequence: CASSSSGTNYGYTF.

By sample fraction, this clonotype is medium-sized (0.01 to 0.1%). The limits of the CDR3 on the DNA are not certain, so only TCRdb's listed CDR3 is given. The chain couples TRBV12-3 or TRBV12-4 to TRBJ1-2. Inclusive of both ends, the CDR3 amounts to 14 amino acids. The CDR3 sequence is CASSTSAGRYGYTF.

By share, this clonotype ranks as large. The genes are TRBV12-3 or TRBV12-4 and TRBJ1-2; tentative D call: TRBD1 (5 bases). Trimming stripped 3 bases from V and 4 bases from J, with 15 bases between. CDR3 length: 15 amino acids. The CDR3, as DNA: TGTGCCAGCAGTTTGGGGCCCGGGAGTGTCTATGGCTACACCTTC. Translated: CASSLGPGSVYGYTF.

This clonotype was seen a handful of times. Germline is not matched at one junction end, which may reflect a read error. V gene TRBV12-3 or TRBV12-4 combines with J gene TRBJ1-2; 8 positions agree with TRBD1. The CDR3 is made up of 15 amino acids. CDR3 loop: CASSRKDREGYGCTF. The CDR3, as DNA: TGTGCCAGCAGTCGGAAGGACAGGGAGGGGTATGGCTGCACCTTC.

This clonotype is labeled medium-sized. The chain combines TRBV12-3 or TRBV12-4 with TRBJ1-2; unclear D gene. The V end lost 3 bases, the J end lost 7 bases, and 12 bases lay between the germline ends. This CDR3 comprises 13 residues. The CDR3 nucleotides read TGTGCCAGCAGTTTCCTTTTCGTGGGTGGCTACACCTTC. Its translation: CASSFLFVGGYTF.

As DNA, the CDR3 is TGTGCCAGCGCACAAGGGATCGCTACGGGATTCCATGGCTACACCTTC. The encoded protein is CASAQGIATGFHGYTF. The chain joins TRBV12-3 or TRBV12-4 to TRBJ1-2, with unresolved D. Trimming took off 8 bases at V and 6 bases at J, with 25 bases between the two ends. The CDR3 is made up of 16 amino acids.

This clonotype is medium-sized within its sample. V gene TRBV12-3 or TRBV12-4 combines with J gene TRBJ1-2; D uncertain. V dropped 4 bases and J dropped 6 bases, with 9 bases sitting between them. The CDR3 is made up of 12 amino acids. CDR3 in amino acids: CASSSGVDGYTF. The CDR3 DNA reads as TGTGCCAGCAGTTCGGGAGTGGATGGCTACACCTTC.

In its sample, this clonotype is medium-sized. This chain connects TRBV12-3 or TRBV12-4 to TRBJ1-2; D is uncertain. The CDR3 loop spans 13 amino acids. Trimming took off 7 bases at V and 8 bases at J, with 17 bases between the two ends. The CDR3 protein is CASNINRAEGYTF. The CDR3 DNA reads as TGTGCCAGCAATATCAATCGGGCAGAGGGCTACACCTTC.

This clonotype has more than one count but fewer than ten. The chain uses TRBV12-3 or TRBV12-4 and TRBJ1-2; D remains ambiguous. V was clipped by 2 bases and J by 1 base, with 17 bases between them. The CDR3 loop spans 17 amino acids. The chain's CDR3 is CASSLNFLSDLNYGYTF. DNA for the CDR3: TGTGCCAGCAGTTTAAATTTCCTGTCGGACCTTAACTATGGCTACACCTTC.

Note on this clonotype: A much bigger clone sits one base away, suggesting this may be a read error. V is TRBV12-3 or TRBV12-4 and J is TRBJ1-2; the D gene is possibly TRBD1 (5 bases). Trimming pared 5 bases from V and 5 bases from J, leaving 21 bases between. This CDR3 contains 16 residues. The CDR3, as DNA: TGTGCCAGCAGTAACACGACAGATCTCTCTTTATATGGCTACACCTTC. The encoded protein is CASSNTTDLSLYGYTF.

Of note for this clonotype: A much larger clone lies a single base off, so this may be a read error. The chain combines TRBV12-3 or TRBV12-4 with TRBJ1-2, with D possibly matching TRBD1 (5 bases). CDR3 length equals 13 residues. CDR3 sequence: CASSLRQRYGFTF. The CDR3 DNA reads as TGTGCCAGCAGTTTAAGACAGAGATATGGCTTCACCTTC.

In its sample, this clonotype ranks as medium-sized. This sequence joins TRBV12-3 or TRBV12-4 and TRBJ1-2; D gene unclear. Trimming cost V 4 bases and J 4 bases, with 7 bases left between them. The CDR3 length is 12 residues. The CDR3 here is CASSSPGYGYTF. In DNA, the CDR3 is TGTGCCAGCAGTTCCCCGGGCTATGGCTACACCTTC.

This clonotype is labeled as large. The chain is built from TRBV12-3 or TRBV12-4 and TRBJ1-2; perhaps TRBD1 as D (6 bases). This CDR3 is 14 amino acids long. With 5 bases removed from V and 1 base from J, the gap between germline ends came to 11 bases. The CDR3 loop is CASSPWDNNYGYTF. CDR3 nucleotides: TGTGCCAGCAGTCCATGGGACAATAACTATGGCTACACCTTC.

In its sample, this clonotype is medium-sized. The J gene is TRBJ1-2, the V gene TRBV12-3 or TRBV12-4; D uncertain. The V end was cut by 6 bases, the J end by 2 bases, with 13 bases between. This CDR3 has 14 amino acids. The CDR3 spells CASRPGDLNYGYTF. The CDR3 bases are TGTGCCAGCAGACCGGGAGACCTGAACTATGGCTACACCTTC.

This clonotype is medium-sized within its sample. The genes are TRBV12-3 or TRBV12-4 and TRBJ1-2; perhaps TRBD1 as D (5 bases). The V gene lost 6 bases and the J gene lost 4 bases, with 15 bases spanning the gap. There are 14 residues in the CDR3. The CDR3 DNA reads TGTGCCAGCAGCCGGGGCCGCGTGCTCTATGGCTACACCTTC. It specifies CASSRGRVLYGYTF.